This entry is about one TCR beta chain. It was with a sample-barcoded 5' primer and a J-beta primer mix that a second PCR of roughly 6 to 12 cycles was run. Sequencing of every sample gave 2.5 million or more CDR3-containing paired-end reads. TCRdb passed the 5' RACE reads through MiXCR, listing each CDR3 protein once. Of 550,000 to 600,000 distinct CDR3 sequences listed, around half are singletons. The source of the sample is a study of blood T cells in healthy people across ages. Sequencing used blood. The sequence came from a man older than 75 in good health.

The CDR3 DNA follows: TGCAGCGTTGAAATGACAGTGCCGGGGGAGACCCAGTACTTC. It is translated as CSVEMTVPGETQYF. The chain uses TRBV29-1 and TRBJ2-5; D may match TRBD1 or TRBD2 (5 bases each). The germline V gene has CDR1 SQVTM and CDR2 ANQGSEA. The ends were cut back, 2 bases at V and 5 bases at J, with 15 bases in the middle. The CDR3 runs to 14 residues.